The rows below give T cell receptor beta chains drawn from one sample of a study of immune evolution from preneoplasia to lung adenocarcinoma. Sequencing used immunoSEQ multiplex PCR; TCRdb keeps in-frame clones, though not all of them. The data contain about 6,100 clones, about 80% of them singletons. Sample: FFPE minimally invasive lung adenocarcinoma tissue. The source of these receptors is a person over 45 with lung adenocarcinoma. Both conserved end residues are part of each CDR3. The D gene is left open where the match is weak.

TRBV6-5	-	TRBJ1-6	TGTGCCAGCAGTTACACTACAGGGTCGGATTCACCCCTCCACTTT	CASSYTTGSDSPLHF
TRBV18	-	TRBJ1-4	TGTGCCAGCTCTCCCCGAAGGGGAGGAGAAAAACTGTTTTTT	CASSPRRGGEKLFF
TRBV5-1	TRBD1	TRBJ2-3	TGCGCCAGCAGCCGAACAGGGGGCGGTGGAGATACGCAGTATTTT	CASSRTGGGGDTQYF
TRBV7-3	TRBD1	TRBJ2-3	TGTGCCAGCAGCCGTGACAGGGGGAACACAGATACGCAGTATTTT	CASSRDRGNTDTQYF
TRBV6-6	-	TRBJ2-1	TGTGCCAGCAGATACGCCACAGGGACAAATGAGCAGTTCTTC	CASRYATGTNEQFF
TRBV11-2	-	TRBJ1-1	TGTGCCAGCAGCCCCCAAAGCCCGGGTGAAGCTTTCTTT	CASSPQSPGEAFF
TRBV13	-	TRBJ1-1	TGTGCCAGCAGTGAGGCACTTGAAGCTTTCTTT	CASSEALEAFF
TRBV29-1	-	TRBJ1-5	TGCAGCGTGCAACAGGGATACGGCAATCAGCCCCAGCATTTT	CSVQQGYGNQPQHF
TRBV30	-	TRBJ2-3	TGTGCCTGGAGTTGGGGGGGGGCGTCAGATACGCAGTATTTT	CAWSWGGASDTQYF
TRBV5-1	TRBD2	TRBJ2-1	TGCGCCAGCCGCGACGGGACTACTAACCAAGAGTTCAATGAGCAGTTCTTC	CASRDGTTNQEFNEQFF